This TCR beta chain was identified in a study of blood T cell repertoires in COVID-19. The method was immunoSEQ multiplex PCR; TCRdb's version includes in-frame clones alone and lacks a portion of them. The table lists about 210,000 clones, 70% to 90% of them singletons. Of note for this clone: The same CDR3 also results from other DNA sequences found in this sample.

The trim removed 0 bases at V and 8 bases at J, leaving 13 bases unmatched. Germline CDR1 reads SGHRS; CDR2 reads YFSETQ. CDR3 size: 16 residues. The chain employs TRBV5-1 and TRBJ1-2; TRBD1 matches at 7 bases. The clonotype comes from a woman in her thirties or forties with acute or convalescent COVID-19. Sequenced input: peripheral blood. CDR3 in DNA: TGCGCCAGCAGCTTGGAGGTGGGGACAGTTGAGGGCGGCTACACCTTC. The encoded protein is CASSLEVGTVEGGYTF.